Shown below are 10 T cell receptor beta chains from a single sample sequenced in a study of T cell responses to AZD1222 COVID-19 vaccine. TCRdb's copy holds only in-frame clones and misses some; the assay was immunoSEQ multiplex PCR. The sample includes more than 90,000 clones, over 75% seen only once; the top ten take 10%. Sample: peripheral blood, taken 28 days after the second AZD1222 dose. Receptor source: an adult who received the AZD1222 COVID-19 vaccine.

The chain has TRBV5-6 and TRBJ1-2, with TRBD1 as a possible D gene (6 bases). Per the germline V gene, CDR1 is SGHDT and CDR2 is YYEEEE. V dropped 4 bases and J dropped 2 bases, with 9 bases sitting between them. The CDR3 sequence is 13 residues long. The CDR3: CASSVGQNYGYTF. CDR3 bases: TGTGCCAGCAGCGTAGGACAGAACTATGGCTACACCTTC.

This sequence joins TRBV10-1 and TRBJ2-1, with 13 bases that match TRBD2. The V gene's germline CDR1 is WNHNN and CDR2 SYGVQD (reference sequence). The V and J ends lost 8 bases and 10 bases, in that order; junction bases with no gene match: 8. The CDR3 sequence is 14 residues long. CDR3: CASAGLAGAGEQFF. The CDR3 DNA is TGCGCCAGCGCTGGACTAGCGGGGGCAGGGGAGCAGTTCTTC.

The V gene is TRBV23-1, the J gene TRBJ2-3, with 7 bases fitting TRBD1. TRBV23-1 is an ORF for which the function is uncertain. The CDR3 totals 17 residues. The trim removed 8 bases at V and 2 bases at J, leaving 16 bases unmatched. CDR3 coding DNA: TGCGCCAGCGTACCAGGTCGGGCAGGGGGTTTCACAGATACGCAGTATTTT. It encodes CASVPGRAGGFTDTQYF.

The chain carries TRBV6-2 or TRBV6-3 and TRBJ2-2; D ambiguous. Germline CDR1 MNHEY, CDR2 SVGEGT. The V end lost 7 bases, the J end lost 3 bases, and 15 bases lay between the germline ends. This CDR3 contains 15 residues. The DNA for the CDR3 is TGTGCCAGCACCCCGCTAGGTGGGGACACCGGGGAGCTGTTTTTT. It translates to CASTPLGGDTGELFF.

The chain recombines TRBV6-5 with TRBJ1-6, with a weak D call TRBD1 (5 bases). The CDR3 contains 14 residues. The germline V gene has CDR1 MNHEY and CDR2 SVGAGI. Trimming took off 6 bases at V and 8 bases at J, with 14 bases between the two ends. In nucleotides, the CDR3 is TGTGCCAGCAGCTCCGGGACCAAAGATTCACCCCTCCACTTT. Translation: CASSSGTKDSPLHF.

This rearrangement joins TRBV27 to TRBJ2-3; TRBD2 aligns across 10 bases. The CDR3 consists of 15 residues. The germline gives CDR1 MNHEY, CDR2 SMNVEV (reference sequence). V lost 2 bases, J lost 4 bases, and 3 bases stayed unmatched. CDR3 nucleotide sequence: TGTGCCAGCAGTTTAGGGCTAGCGGGAGCAGATACGCAGTATTTT. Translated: CASSLGLAGADTQYF.

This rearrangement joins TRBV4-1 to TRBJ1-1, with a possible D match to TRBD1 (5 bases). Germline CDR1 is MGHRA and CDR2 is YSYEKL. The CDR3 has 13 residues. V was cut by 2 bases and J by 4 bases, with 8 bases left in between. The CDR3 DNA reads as TGCGCCAGCAGCCAAATGGGGGGCACTGAAGCTTTCTTT. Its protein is CASSQMGGTEAFF.

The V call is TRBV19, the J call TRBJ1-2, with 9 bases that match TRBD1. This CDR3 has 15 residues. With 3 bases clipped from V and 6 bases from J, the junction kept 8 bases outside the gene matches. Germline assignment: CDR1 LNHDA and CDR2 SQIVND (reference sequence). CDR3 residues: CASSIPTGGRNGYTF. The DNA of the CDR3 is TGTGCCAGTAGTATCCCGACAGGGGGTAGGAATGGCTACACCTTC.

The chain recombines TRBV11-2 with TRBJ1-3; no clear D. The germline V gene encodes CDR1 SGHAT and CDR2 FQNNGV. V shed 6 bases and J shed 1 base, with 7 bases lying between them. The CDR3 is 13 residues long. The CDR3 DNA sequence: TGTGCCAGCAGTCCTCAGTCTGGAAACACCATATATTTT. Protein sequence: CASSPQSGNTIYF. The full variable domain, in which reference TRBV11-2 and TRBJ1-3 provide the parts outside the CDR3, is EAGVAQSPRYKIIEKRQSVAFWCNPISGHATLYWYQQILGQGPKLLIQFQNNGVVDDSQLPKDRFSAERLKGVDSTLKIQPAKLEDSAVYLCASSPQSGNTIYFGEGSWLTVV.

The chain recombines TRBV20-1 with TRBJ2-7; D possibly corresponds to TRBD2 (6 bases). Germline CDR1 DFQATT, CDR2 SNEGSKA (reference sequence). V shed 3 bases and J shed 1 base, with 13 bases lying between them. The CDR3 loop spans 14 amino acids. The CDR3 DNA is TGCAGTGCTAGTAGACTAGTCGATTCCTACGAGCAGTACTTC. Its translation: CSASRLVDSYEQYF.